This T cell receptor beta chain was sequenced for a study of T-cell reconstitution after alpha-beta-depleted transplantation in children. Study-wide points: Surviving recipient T cells and thymic progenitors produced the high day-60 TCRbeta diversity seen in some patients. T-cell counts and diversity at one year following transplant were attributed mainly to newly produced T cells. In patients about two months after transplant, alpha-beta T cells reportedly arose from several hundred expanded graft clones.

This CDR3 contains 11 residues. CDR1 and CDR2 (germline): SGHAT, FQNNGV. Between the trimmed V and J ends, which lost 5 bases and 10 bases, there was a span of 11 bases. This clonotype was seen a few times. Its specificity is not known. Unique molecular identifiers were incorporated during preparation of the TCRbeta library. TCRdb reprocessed the PCR reads via MiXCR and lists one record per CDR3 protein. In the table there are about 590,000 distinct CDR3 sequences, approximately 13% of which are singletons. The source of this sequence is a male patient younger than 18 who had a stem cell transplant for acute myeloid leukemia, so the T cells may come from the graft donor. This chain links TRBV11-2 with TRBJ1-1; no definite D call. Material: PBMCs, mostly from graft donor cells, obtained 360 days after TCRalphabeta/CD19-depleted stem cell transplant. The CDR3 is CASSALVGAFF. The CDR3, as DNA: TGTGCCAGCAGCGCCCTCGTCGGAGCTTTCTTT.